Listed below are T cell receptor beta chains from one sample, sequenced in a study of blood T cell repertoires in COVID-19. Libraries were prepared by immunoSEQ multiplex PCR; TCRdb keeps only in-frame clonotypes and omits some of them. The table shows about 240,000 clones, with about 88% occurring only once. Source material: peripheral blood. The receptors were sampled from a woman aged 45-59 years with COVID-19, enrolled during active disease. The CDR3 runs from the conserved cysteine through the conserved F or W. A D gene is named only where the DNA matches it firmly. Rows may omit the clone size; those that give it use once, few, many or a size class.

V gene: TRBV3-1/TRBV3-2; clone size: NA; D gene: NA; J gene: TRBJ2-6; CDR3 protein: CASSSRQASGANVLTF; CDR3 DNA: TGTGCCAGCAGCTCACGACAGGCCTCTGGGGCCAACGTCCTGACTTTC
V gene: TRBV28; clone size: NA; D gene: NA; J gene: TRBJ1-5; CDR3 protein: CASSFRNFASRIESNQPQHF; CDR3 DNA: TGTGCCAGCAGTTTCCGTAATTTTGCGTCCCGAATCGAGAGCAATCAGCCCCAGCATTTT
V gene: TRBV19; clone size: NA; D gene: NA; J gene: TRBJ1-4; CDR3 protein: CASSIAVQDRKLFF; CDR3 DNA: TGTGCCAGTAGTATAGCTGTGCAAGACAGAAAACTGTTTTTT
V gene: TRBV11-2; clone size: NA; D gene: TRBD2; J gene: TRBJ2-1; CDR3 protein: CASSFPRGGGSSNEQFF; CDR3 DNA: TGTGCCAGCAGCTTCCCCCGCGGGGGGGGGTCTTCCAATGAGCAGTTCTTC
V gene: TRBV13; clone size: NA; D gene: NA; J gene: TRBJ1-1; CDR3 protein: CASSLGMGLAFF; CDR3 DNA: TGTGCCAGCAGCTTAGGCATGGGCTTAGCTTTCTTT
V gene: TRBV19; clone size: NA; D gene: TRBD2; J gene: TRBJ2-3; CDR3 protein: CASSIAYGLADDTDTQYF; CDR3 DNA: TGTGCCAGTAGTATAGCCTACGGACTAGCGGATGACACAGATACGCAGTATTTT
V gene: TRBV6-5; clone size: NA; D gene: NA; J gene: TRBJ1-3; CDR3 protein: CASSYRGSGNTIYF; CDR3 DNA: TGTGCCAGCAGTTACAGGGGCTCTGGAAACACCATATATTTT
V gene: TRBV6-5; clone size: NA; D gene: NA; J gene: TRBJ1-2; CDR3 protein: CASSPRQTNYGYTF; CDR3 DNA: TGTGCCAGCAGTCCCCGACAGACTAACTATGGCTACACCTTC
V gene: TRBV12-3/TRBV12-4; clone size: NA; D gene: NA; J gene: TRBJ1-4; CDR3 protein: CASRARGELFF; CDR3 DNA: TGTGCCAGCAGGGCACGGGGAGAACTGTTTTTT
V gene: TRBV14; clone size: few; D gene: TRBD1; J gene: TRBJ1-6; CDR3 protein: CASSLNNRGIVAPLHF; CDR3 DNA: TGTGCCAGCAGCCTAAACAACAGGGGAATCGTTGCACCCCTCCACTTT
V gene: TRBV2; clone size: once; D gene: TRBD1; J gene: TRBJ1-2; CDR3 protein: CALRQGNGYTF; CDR3 DNA: TGTGCCCTTAGACAGGGTAACGGCTACACCTTC
V gene: TRBV13; clone size: NA; D gene: TRBD2; J gene: TRBJ2-3; CDR3 protein: CASSSSSGDSDTQYF; CDR3 DNA: TGTGCCAGCAGCTCATCTAGCGGGGACTCAGATACGCAGTATTTT
V gene: TRBV19; clone size: NA; D gene: NA; J gene: TRBJ2-5; CDR3 protein: CASSRETGSETQYF; CDR3 DNA: TGTGCCAGTAGTAGGGAAACAGGGTCAGAGACCCAGTACTTC
V gene: TRBV27; clone size: once; D gene: TRBD1; J gene: TRBJ1-5; CDR3 protein: CASSSGQGLVQPQHF; CDR3 DNA: TGTGCCAGCAGTTCAGGACAGGGGTTAGTTCAGCCCCAGCATTTT
V gene: TRBV19; clone size: NA; D gene: TRBD1; J gene: TRBJ1-2; CDR3 protein: CASSPRDRGLVENGYTF; CDR3 DNA: TGTGCCAGTAGTCCCCGGGACAGGGGGCTGGTGGAAAATGGCTACACCTTC
V gene: TRBV6-5; clone size: NA; D gene: NA; J gene: TRBJ1-1; CDR3 protein: CASSLGGTGAFF; CDR3 DNA: TGTGCCAGCAGCTTGGGGGGGACCGGGGCTTTCTTT
V gene: TRBV9; clone size: few; D gene: TRBD1; J gene: TRBJ2-2; CDR3 protein: CASSSRPPGTGGTGELFF; CDR3 DNA: TGTGCCAGCAGCTCCCGCCCCCCAGGGACAGGGGGAACCGGGGAGCTGTTTTTT
V gene: TRBV11-2; clone size: NA; D gene: TRBD1; J gene: TRBJ1-5; CDR3 protein: CASSSGQPNQPQHF; CDR3 DNA: TGTGCCAGCAGTTCGGGACAGCCCAATCAGCCCCAGCATTTT
V gene: TRBV5-1; clone size: once; D gene: TRBD1; J gene: TRBJ1-1; CDR3 protein: CASSSWTGNEQAFF; CDR3 DNA: TGCGCCAGCAGCTCATGGACAGGGAATGAGCAAGCTTTCTTT
V gene: TRBV2; clone size: NA; D gene: NA; J gene: TRBJ2-7; CDR3 protein: CASRAISEQYF; CDR3 DNA: TGTGCCAGCAGAGCTATCTCAGAGCAGTACTTC
V gene: TRBV5-1; clone size: few; D gene: NA; J gene: TRBJ2-7; CDR3 protein: CASSSSYEQYF; CDR3 DNA: TGCGCCAGCAGCTCTAGCTACGAGCAGTACTTC
V gene: TRBV19; clone size: few; D gene: NA; J gene: TRBJ1-1; CDR3 protein: CASSAGTYTEAFF; CDR3 DNA: TGTGCCAGTAGTGCGGGTACCTACACTGAAGCTTTCTTT
V gene: TRBV11-2; clone size: NA; D gene: NA; J gene: TRBJ1-2; CDR3 protein: CASSLEGGRGGYTF; CDR3 DNA: TGTGCCAGCAGCTTAGAGGGGGGTAGGGGAGGCTACACCTTC
V gene: TRBV3-1/TRBV3-2; clone size: NA; D gene: TRBD1; J gene: TRBJ1-6; CDR3 protein: CASSQDLQGDILNSPLHF; CDR3 DNA: TGTGCCAGCAGCCAAGATTTACAGGGGGATATCCTTAATTCACCCCTCCACTTT
V gene: TRBV11-3; clone size: NA; D gene: NA; J gene: TRBJ2-7; CDR3 protein: CASSSDKQSSYEQYF; CDR3 DNA: TGTGCCAGCAGCTCCGACAAACAGTCCTCCTACGAGCAGTACTTC
V gene: TRBV2; clone size: NA; D gene: TRBD1; J gene: TRBJ1-5; CDR3 protein: CASTTGTAINQPQHF; CDR3 DNA: TGTGCCAGCACTACCGGGACAGCTATTAATCAGCCCCAGCATTTT
V gene: TRBV30; clone size: NA; D gene: TRBD1; J gene: TRBJ1-6; CDR3 protein: CAWTTGGNSPLHF; CDR3 DNA: TGTGCCTGGACGACAGGGGGTAATTCACCCCTCCACTTT
V gene: TRBV12-3/TRBV12-4; clone size: NA; D gene: NA; J gene: TRBJ1-5; CDR3 protein: CASRLGGDQPQHF; CDR3 DNA: TGTGCCAGCAGACTAGGGGGAGATCAGCCCCAGCATTTT
V gene: TRBV9; clone size: NA; D gene: NA; J gene: TRBJ1-3; CDR3 protein: CASSVEAGATGNTIYF; CDR3 DNA: TGTGCCAGCAGCGTAGAAGCAGGGGCAACTGGAAACACCATATATTTT
V gene: TRBV19; clone size: NA; D gene: NA; J gene: TRBJ1-2; CDR3 protein: CASSPSDRRANYGYTF; CDR3 DNA: TGTGCCAGTAGTCCCTCCGACAGGCGAGCTAACTATGGCTACACCTTC
V gene: TRBV5-4; clone size: NA; D gene: NA; J gene: TRBJ2-2; CDR3 protein: CASRGVGELFF; CDR3 DNA: TGTGCCAGCAGAGGAGTCGGGGAGCTGTTTTTT
V gene: TRBV7-8; clone size: NA; D gene: NA; J gene: TRBJ1-1; CDR3 protein: CASSAGRNTEAFF; CDR3 DNA: TGTGCCAGCAGCGCAGGTCGGAACACTGAAGCTTTCTTT
V gene: TRBV12-3/TRBV12-4; clone size: NA; D gene: NA; J gene: TRBJ1-1; CDR3 protein: CASSFLLQGEAFF; CDR3 DNA: TGTGCCAGCAGCTTTCTCCTTCAGGGAGAAGCTTTCTTT
V gene: TRBV7-2; clone size: NA; D gene: NA; J gene: TRBJ2-3; CDR3 protein: CASSLGRGTDTQYF; CDR3 DNA: TGTGCCAGCAGCTTAGGACGGGGCACAGATACGCAGTATTTT
V gene: TRBV29-1; clone size: NA; D gene: NA; J gene: TRBJ2-6; CDR3 protein: CSVEERPSGANVLTF; CDR3 DNA: TGCAGCGTTGAGGAGCGGCCTTCTGGGGCCAACGTCCTGACTTTC
V gene: TRBV19; clone size: NA; D gene: TRBD1; J gene: TRBJ2-2; CDR3 protein: CARQGQGITGELFF; CDR3 DNA: TGTGCCAGGCAGGGACAGGGGATCACCGGGGAGCTGTTTTTT
V gene: TRBV19; clone size: NA; D gene: NA; J gene: TRBJ1-1; CDR3 protein: CASSIDSATAATEAFF; CDR3 DNA: TGTGCCAGTAGTATAGATTCGGCGACAGCCGCTACTGAAGCTTTCTTT
V gene: TRBV29-1; clone size: NA; D gene: TRBD1; J gene: TRBJ1-3; CDR3 protein: CSVEDRRGRSGNTIYF; CDR3 DNA: TGCAGCGTTGAAGATCGTAGGGGGCGGTCTGGAAACACCATATATTTT
V gene: TRBV2; clone size: once; D gene: TRBD1; J gene: TRBJ2-4; CDR3 protein: CASSADRGRMDIQYF; CDR3 DNA: TGTGCCAGCAGTGCTGACAGGGGGCGCATGGACATTCAGTACTTC
V gene: TRBV7-9; clone size: NA; D gene: NA; J gene: TRBJ2-6; CDR3 protein: CASSLRGLLSGANVLTF; CDR3 DNA: TGTGCCAGCAGCTTAAGAGGTCTGCTCTCTGGGGCCAACGTCCTGACTTTC
V gene: TRBV7-2; clone size: NA; D gene: NA; J gene: TRBJ1-5; CDR3 protein: CASSPDRTDSGVYNQPQHF; CDR3 DNA: TGTGCCAGCAGCCCAGATAGGACGGACAGCGGAGTGTACAATCAGCCCCAGCATTTT
V gene: TRBV19; clone size: many; D gene: TRBD1; J gene: TRBJ2-5; CDR3 protein: CASSSNRGPRQETQYF; CDR3 DNA: TGTGCCAGTAGTTCCAACAGGGGACCCCGCCAAGAGACCCAGTACTTC
V gene: TRBV7-2; clone size: NA; D gene: NA; J gene: TRBJ2-5; CDR3 protein: CASSLAGGRETQYF; CDR3 DNA: TGTGCCAGCAGCTTAGCGGGGGGACGAGAGACCCAGTACTTC
V gene: TRBV4-3; clone size: NA; D gene: TRBD1; J gene: TRBJ1-4; CDR3 protein: CASSQGQGLSVGSTNEKLFF; CDR3 DNA: TGCGCCAGCAGCCAAGGACAGGGACTTTCTGTCGGTTCAACTAATGAAAAACTGTTTTTT